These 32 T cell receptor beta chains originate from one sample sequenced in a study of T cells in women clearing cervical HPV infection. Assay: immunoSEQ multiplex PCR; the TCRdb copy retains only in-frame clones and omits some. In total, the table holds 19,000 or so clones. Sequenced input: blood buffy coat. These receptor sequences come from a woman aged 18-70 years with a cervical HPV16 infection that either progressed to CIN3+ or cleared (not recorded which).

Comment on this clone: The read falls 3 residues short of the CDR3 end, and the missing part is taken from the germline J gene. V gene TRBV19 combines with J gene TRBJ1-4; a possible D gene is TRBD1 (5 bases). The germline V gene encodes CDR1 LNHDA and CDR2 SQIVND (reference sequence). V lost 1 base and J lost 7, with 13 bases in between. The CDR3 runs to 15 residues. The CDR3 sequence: CASSIGGRGTEKLFF. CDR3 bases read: TGTGCCAGTAGTATAGGGGGCAGAGGAACTGAAAAA. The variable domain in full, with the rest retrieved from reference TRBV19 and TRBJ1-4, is DGGITQSPKYLFRKEGQNVTLSCEQNLNHDAMYWYRQDPGQGLRLIYYSQIVNDFQKGDIAEGYSVSREKKESFPLTVTSAQKNPTAFYLCASSIGGRGTEKLFFGSGTQLSVL.

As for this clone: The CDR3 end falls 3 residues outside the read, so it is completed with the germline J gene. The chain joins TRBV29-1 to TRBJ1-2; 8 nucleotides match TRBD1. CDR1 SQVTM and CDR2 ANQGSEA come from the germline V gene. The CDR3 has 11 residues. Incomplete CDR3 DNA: TGCAGCGTTGAAACAGGGGGATAC. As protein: CSVETGGY. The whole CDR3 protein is CSVETGGYYTF.

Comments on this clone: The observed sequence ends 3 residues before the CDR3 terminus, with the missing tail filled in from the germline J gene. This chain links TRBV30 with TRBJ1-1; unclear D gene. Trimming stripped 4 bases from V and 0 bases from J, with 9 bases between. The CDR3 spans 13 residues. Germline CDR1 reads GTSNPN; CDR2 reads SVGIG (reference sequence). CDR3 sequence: CAWIRYMNTEAFF. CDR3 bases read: TGTGCCTGGATAAGGTACATGAACACTGAA.

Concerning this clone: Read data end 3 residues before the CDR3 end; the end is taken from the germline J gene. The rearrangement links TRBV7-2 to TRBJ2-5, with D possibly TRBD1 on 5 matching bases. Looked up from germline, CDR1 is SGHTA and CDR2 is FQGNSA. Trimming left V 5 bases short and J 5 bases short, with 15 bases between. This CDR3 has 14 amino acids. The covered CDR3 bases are TGTGCCAGCAGCCCCCGGCTAGGGGTGGAGACC. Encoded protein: CASSPRLGVET. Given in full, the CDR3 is CASSPRLGVETQYF.

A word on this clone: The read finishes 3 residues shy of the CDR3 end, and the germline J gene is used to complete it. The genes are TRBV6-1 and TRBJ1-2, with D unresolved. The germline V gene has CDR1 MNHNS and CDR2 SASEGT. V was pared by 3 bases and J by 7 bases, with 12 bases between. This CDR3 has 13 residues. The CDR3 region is CASSDGATLGYTF. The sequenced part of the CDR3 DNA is TGTGCCAGCAGTGATGGCGCGACTCTTGGC.

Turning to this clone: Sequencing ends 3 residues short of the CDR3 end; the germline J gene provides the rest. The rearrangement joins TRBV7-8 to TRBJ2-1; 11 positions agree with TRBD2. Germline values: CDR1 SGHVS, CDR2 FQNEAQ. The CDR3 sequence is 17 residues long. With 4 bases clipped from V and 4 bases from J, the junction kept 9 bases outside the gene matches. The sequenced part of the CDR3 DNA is TGTGCCAGCAGCTCCCGTCTAGCGGGGGGCCTGTACAATGAG. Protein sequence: CASSSRLAGGLYNE. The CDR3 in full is CASSSRLAGGLYNEQFF. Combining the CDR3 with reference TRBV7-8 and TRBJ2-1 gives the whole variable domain GAGVSQSPRYKVAKRGQDVALRCDPISGHVSLFWYQQALGQGPEFLTYFQNEAQLDKSGLPSDRFFAERPEGSVSTLKIQRTQQEDSAVYLCASSSRLAGGLYNEQFFGPGTRLTVL.

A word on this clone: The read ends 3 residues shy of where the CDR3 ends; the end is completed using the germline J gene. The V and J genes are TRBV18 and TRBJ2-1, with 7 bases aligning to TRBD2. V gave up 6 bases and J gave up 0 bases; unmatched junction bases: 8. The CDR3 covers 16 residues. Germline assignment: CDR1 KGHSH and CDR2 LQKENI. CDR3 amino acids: CASSRGAGDSYNEQFF. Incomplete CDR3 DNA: TGTGCCAGCTCCCGAGGCGCGGGGGACTCCTACAATGAG.

The CDR3 bases that were read are TGTGCCAGCAGCTCACCAACAGGGGGGATCTACGAG. It encodes CASSSPTGGIYE. The whole CDR3 reads CASSSPTGGIYEQYF. The chain has TRBV7-9 and TRBJ2-7; 8 bases map to TRBD1. The read ends 3 residues early relative to the CDR3; the germline J gene fills the gap. With V trimmed by 4 bases and J by 3 bases, 8 bases remained unmatched. The CDR3 is 15 residues long. From germline, CDR1 is SEHNR and CDR2 FQNEAQ (reference sequence).

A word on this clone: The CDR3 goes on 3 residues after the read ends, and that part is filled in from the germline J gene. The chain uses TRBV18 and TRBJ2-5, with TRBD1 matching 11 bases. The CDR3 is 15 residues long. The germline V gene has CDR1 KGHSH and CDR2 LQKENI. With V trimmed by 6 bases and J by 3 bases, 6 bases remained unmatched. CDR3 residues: CASSLGQGAEETQYF. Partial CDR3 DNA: TGTGCCAGCTCCCTCGGACAGGGGGCTGAAGAGACC.

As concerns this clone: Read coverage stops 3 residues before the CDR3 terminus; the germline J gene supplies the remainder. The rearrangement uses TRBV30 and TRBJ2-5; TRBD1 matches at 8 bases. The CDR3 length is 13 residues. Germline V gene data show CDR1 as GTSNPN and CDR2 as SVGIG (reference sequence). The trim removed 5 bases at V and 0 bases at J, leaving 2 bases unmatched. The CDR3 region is CAWDRGNQETQYF. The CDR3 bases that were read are TGTGCCTGGGACAGGGGCAACCAAGAGACC.

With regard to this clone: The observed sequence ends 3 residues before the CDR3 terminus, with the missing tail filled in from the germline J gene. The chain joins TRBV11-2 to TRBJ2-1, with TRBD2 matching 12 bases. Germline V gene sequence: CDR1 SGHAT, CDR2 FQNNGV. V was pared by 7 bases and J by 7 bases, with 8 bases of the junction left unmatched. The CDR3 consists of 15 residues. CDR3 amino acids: CASTSSGGAWNEQFF. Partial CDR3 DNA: TGTGCCAGCACCTCTAGCGGGGGGGCATGGAATGAG. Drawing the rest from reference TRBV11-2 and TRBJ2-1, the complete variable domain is EAGVAQSPRYKIIEKRQSVAFWCNPISGHATLYWYQQILGQGPKLLIQFQNNGVVDDSQLPKDRFSAERLKGVDSTLKIQPAKLEDSAVYLCASTSSGGAWNEQFFGPGTRLTVL.

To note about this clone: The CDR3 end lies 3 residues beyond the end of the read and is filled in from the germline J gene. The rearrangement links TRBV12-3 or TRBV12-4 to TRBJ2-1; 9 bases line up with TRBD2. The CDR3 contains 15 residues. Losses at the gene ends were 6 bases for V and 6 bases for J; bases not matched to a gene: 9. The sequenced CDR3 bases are TGTGCCAGCAGGACTGCGGGGGGGCGGGTCAATGAG. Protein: CASRTAGGRVNE. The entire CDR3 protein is CASRTAGGRVNEQFF.

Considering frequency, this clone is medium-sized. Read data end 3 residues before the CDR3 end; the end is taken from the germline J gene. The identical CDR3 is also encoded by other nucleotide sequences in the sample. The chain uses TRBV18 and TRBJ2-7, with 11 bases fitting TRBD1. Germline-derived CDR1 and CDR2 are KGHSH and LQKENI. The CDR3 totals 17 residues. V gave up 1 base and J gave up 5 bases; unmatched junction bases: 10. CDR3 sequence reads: CASSPLRLGQGAHEQYF. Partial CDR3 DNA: TGTGCCAGCTCACCACTCCGGTTAGGACAGGGGGCACACGAG.

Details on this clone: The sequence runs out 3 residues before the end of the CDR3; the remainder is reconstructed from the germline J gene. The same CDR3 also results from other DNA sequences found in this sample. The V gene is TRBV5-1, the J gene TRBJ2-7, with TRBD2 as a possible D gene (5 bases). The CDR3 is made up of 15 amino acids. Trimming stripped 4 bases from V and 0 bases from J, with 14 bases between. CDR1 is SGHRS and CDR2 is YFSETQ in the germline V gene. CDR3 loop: CASSPTGLSSYEQYF. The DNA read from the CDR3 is TGCGCCAGCAGCCCGACGGGGTTGAGCTCCTACGAG.

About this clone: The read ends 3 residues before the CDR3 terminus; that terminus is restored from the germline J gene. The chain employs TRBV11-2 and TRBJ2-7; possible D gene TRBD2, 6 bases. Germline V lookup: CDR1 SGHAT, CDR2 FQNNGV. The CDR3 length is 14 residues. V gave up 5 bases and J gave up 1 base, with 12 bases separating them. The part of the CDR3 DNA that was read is TGTGCCAGCAGCATCGGGACTTTTTCCTACGAG. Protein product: CASSIGTFSYE. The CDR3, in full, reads CASSIGTFSYEQYF.

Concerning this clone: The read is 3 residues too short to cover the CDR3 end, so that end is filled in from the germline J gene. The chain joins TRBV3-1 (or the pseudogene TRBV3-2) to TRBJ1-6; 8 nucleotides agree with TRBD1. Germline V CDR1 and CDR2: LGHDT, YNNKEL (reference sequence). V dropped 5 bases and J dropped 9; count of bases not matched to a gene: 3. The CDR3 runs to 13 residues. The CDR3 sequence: CASSDRGGSPLHF. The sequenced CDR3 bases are TGTGCCAGCAGCGACAGGGGTGGTTCACCC.

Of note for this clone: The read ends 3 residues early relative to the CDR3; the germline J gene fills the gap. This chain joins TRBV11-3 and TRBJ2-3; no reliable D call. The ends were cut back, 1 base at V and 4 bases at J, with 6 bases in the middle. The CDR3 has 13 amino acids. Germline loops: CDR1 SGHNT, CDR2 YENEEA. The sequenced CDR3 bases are TGTGCCAGCAGCTTAGTATCGGCAGATACG. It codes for CASSLVSADT. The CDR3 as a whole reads CASSLVSADTQYF.

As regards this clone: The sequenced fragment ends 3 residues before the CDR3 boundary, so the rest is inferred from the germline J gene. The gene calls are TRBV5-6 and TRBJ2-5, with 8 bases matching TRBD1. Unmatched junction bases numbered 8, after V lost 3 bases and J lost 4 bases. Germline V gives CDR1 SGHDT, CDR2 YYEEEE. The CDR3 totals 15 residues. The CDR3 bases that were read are TGTGCCAGCAGCTCCCGACAGGGGCGGGCAGAGACC. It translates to CASSSRQGRAET. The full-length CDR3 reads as CASSSRQGRAETQYF.

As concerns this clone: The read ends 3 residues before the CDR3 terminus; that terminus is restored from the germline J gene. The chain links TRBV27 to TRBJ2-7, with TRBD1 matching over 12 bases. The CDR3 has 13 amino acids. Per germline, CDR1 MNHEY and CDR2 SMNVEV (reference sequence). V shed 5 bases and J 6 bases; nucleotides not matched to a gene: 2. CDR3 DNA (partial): TGTGCCAGCAGTGGGACAGGGGGCTTCGAG. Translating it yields CASSGTGGFE. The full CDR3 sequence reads CASSGTGGFEQYF.

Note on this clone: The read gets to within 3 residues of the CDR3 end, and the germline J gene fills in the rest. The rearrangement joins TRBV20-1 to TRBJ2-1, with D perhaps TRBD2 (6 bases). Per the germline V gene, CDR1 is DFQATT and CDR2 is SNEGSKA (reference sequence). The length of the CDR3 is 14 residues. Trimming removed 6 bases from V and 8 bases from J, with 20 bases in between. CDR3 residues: CSAKTSSGVDEQFF. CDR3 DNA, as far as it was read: TGCAGTGCAAAGACTAGTTCGGGCGTCGATGAG.

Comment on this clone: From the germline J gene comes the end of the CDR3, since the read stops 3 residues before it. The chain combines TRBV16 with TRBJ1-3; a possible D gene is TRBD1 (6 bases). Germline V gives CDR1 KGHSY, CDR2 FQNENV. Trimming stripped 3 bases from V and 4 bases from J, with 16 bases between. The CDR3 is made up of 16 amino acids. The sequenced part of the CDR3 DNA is TGTGCCAGCAGCCAGACAAGACAGGCGGCGGGAAACACC. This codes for CASSQTRQAAGNT. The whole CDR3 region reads CASSQTRQAAGNTIYF.

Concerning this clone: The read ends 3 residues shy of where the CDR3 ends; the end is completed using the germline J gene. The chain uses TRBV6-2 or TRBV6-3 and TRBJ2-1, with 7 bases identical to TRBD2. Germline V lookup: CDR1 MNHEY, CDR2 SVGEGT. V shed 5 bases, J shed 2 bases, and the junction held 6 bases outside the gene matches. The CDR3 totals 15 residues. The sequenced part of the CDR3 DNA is TGTGCCAGCAGTGCACTAGCGCCCACCTACAATGAG. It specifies CASSALAPTYNE. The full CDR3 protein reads CASSALAPTYNEQFF.

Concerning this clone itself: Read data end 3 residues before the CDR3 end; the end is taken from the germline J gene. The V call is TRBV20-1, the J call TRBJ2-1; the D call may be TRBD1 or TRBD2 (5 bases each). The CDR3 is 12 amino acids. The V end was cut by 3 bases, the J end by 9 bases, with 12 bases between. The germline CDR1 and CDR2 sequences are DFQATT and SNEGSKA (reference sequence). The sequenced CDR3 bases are TGCAGTGCTAGGAGGGGCTCAGGTGAG. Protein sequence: CSARRGSGE. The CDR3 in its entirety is CSARRGSGEQFF.

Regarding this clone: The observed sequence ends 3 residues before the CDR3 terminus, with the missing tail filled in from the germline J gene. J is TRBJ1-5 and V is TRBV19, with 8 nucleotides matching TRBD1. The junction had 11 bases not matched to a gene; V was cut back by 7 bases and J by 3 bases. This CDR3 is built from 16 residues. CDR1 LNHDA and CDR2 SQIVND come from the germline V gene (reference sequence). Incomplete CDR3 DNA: TGTGCCAGTACTAAACGGACAGGGACAACCAATCAGCCC. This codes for CASTKRTGTTNQP. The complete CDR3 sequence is CASTKRTGTTNQPQHF.

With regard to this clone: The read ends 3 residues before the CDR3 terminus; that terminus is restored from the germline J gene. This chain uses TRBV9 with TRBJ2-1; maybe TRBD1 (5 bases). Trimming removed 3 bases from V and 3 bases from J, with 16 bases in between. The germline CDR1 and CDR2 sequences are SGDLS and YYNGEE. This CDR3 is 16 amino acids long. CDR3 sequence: CASSGPGNVDYNEQFF. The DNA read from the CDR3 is TGTGCCAGCAGCGGCCCAGGGAATGTAGACTACAATGAG.

CDR3 amino acids: CASSTGGSSYTF. CDR3 DNA (partial): TGTGCCAGTAGCACAGGGGGTAGTAGC. J is TRBJ1-2 and V is TRBV19; 8 bases are a match to TRBD1. The CDR3 is cut off 3 residues early in the read; its end comes from the germline J gene. This CDR3 is 12 amino acids long. Per germline, CDR1 LNHDA and CDR2 SQIVND (reference sequence). The full variable domain, completed using reference TRBV19 and TRBJ1-2, is DGGITQSPKYLFRKEGQNVTLSCEQNLNHDAMYWYRQDPGQGLRLIYYSQIVNDFQKGDIAEGYSVSREKKESFPLTVTSAQKNPTAFYLCASSTGGSSYTFGSGTRLTVV.

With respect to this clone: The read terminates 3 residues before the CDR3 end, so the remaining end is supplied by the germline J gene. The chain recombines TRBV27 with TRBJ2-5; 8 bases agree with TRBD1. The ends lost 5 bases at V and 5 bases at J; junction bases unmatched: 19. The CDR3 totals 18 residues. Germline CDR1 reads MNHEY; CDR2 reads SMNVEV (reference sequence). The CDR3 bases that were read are TGTGCCAGCAGTACGATCTCCGGACAGGGAAGGAGAAGGGAGACC. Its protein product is CASSTISGQGRRRET. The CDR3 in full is CASSTISGQGRRRETQYF.

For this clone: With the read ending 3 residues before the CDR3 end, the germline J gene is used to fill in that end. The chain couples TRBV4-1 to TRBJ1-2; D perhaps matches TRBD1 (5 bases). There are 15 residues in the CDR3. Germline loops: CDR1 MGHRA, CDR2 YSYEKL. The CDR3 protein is CASSQDSARGLGYTF. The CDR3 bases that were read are TGCGCCAGCAGCCAAGATTCCGCGCGGGGCCTGGGC.

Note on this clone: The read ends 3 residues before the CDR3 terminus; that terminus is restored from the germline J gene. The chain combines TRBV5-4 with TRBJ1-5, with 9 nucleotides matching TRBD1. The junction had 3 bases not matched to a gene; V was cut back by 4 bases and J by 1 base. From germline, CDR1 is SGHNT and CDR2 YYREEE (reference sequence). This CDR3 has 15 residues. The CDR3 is CASSQDRGSNQPQHF. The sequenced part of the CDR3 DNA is TGTGCCAGCAGCCAGGACAGGGGAAGCAATCAGCCC.

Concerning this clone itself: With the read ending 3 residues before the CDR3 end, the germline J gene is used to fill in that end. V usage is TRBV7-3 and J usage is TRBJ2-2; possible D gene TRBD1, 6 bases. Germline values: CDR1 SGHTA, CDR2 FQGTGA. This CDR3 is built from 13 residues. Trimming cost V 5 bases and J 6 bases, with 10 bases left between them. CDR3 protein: CASSNRQAGELFF. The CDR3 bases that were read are TGTGCCAGCAGCAACCGACAGGCCGGGGAG.

The CDR3 here is CASSPLWQGLTMNTEAFF. CDR3 DNA, as far as it was read: TGTGCCAGCTCACCACTATGGCAGGGGCTTACTATGAACACTGAA. This sequence joins TRBV18 and TRBJ1-1, with D tentatively TRBD1 (6 bases). The CDR3 goes on 3 residues after the read ends, and that part is filled in from the germline J gene. V lost 1 base, J lost 0 bases, and 18 bases lay in between. Germline V lookup: CDR1 KGHSH, CDR2 LQKENI. This CDR3 is 18 amino acids long.

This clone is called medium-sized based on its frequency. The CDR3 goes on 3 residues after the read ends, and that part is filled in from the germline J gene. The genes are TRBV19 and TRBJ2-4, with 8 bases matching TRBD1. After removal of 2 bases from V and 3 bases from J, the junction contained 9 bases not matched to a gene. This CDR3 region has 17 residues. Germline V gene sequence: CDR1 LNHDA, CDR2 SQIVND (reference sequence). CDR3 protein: CASSIPQGQVSKNIQYF. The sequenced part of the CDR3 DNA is TGTGCCAGTAGTATACCGCAGGGACAGGTTAGCAAAAACATT.